Listed here is a single T cell receptor (beta chain). The read terminates 3 residues ahead of where the CDR3 ends, so the germline J gene completes it. This specimen comes from a study of T cells in women clearing cervical HPV infection. TCR beta CDR3 amplified by multiplex PCR from roughly 1,100 ng genomic DNA. Here immunoSEQ multiplex PCR was the method, and the copy in TCRdb shows in-frame clones only, minus some. The table for this sample gives tens of thousands of clones. There are 14 residues in the CDR3. Looked up from germline, CDR1 is LNHDA and CDR2 is SQIVND (reference sequence). The V gene lost 4 bases and the J gene lost 2 bases, with 9 bases spanning the gap.

The TCR originated in a woman aged 18-69 years with a cervical HPV16 infection that either progressed to CIN3+ or cleared (not recorded which). The chain recombines TRBV19 with TRBJ2-4; maybe TRBD1 (5 bases). Sample: blood buffy coat. The covered CDR3 bases are TGTGCCAGTAGTAGCGCAGGGACCAAAAACATT. This codes for CASSSAGTKNI. The CDR3 reads in full as CASSSAGTKNIQYF.